What follows describes a single T cell receptor beta chain. Germline assignment: CDR1 SQVTM and CDR2 ANQGSEA. After removal of 4 bases from V and 10 bases from J, the junction contained 1 base not matched to a gene. The CDR3 runs 13 residues. The method was immunoSEQ multiplex PCR; TCRdb's version includes in-frame clones alone and lacks a portion of them. This repertoire shows 90,000 or so clones, over 85% found once; its top ten account for 5.3%. This sample is drawn from a study of T cell responses to AZD1222 COVID-19 vaccine. The analysis combined second doses at about 4 or about 12 weeks. The receptor was isolated from an adult who received the AZD1222 COVID-19 vaccine. The chain uses TRBV29-1 and TRBJ2-1; 16 bases map to TRBD2. Sequenced material: peripheral blood, taken 28 days after the second AZD1222 dose. DNA of the CDR3: TGCAGCGTTGTGGGACTAGCGGGGGGGGAGCAGTTCTTC. Protein: CSVVGLAGGEQFF.